The entry below describes one T cell receptor beta chain. Clones were read by immunoSEQ multiplex PCR, and TCRdb kept only the in-frame ones, dropping some. Among about 220,000 clones listed, roughly 84% were seen once. The data were taken from a study of blood T cell repertoires in COVID-19. About the study: T cells, B-cell-depleted T cells, or PBMCs provided the cDNA or gDNA that served as material.

CDR1 and CDR2 from the germline V gene are SGDLS and YYNGEE. CDR3 length equals 15 residues. Trimming shortened V by 0 bases and J by 8 bases, and 15 bases separated the two germline ends. This TCR came from a woman of 80 years or more with acute or convalescent COVID-19. The sequenced sample was peripheral blood. The V gene is TRBV9, the J gene TRBJ2-1, with a tentative D call TRBD1 (6 bases). Here the CDR3 reads CASSVDLDSSYEQFF. The DNA for the CDR3 is TGTGCCAGCAGCGTAGATCTGGACAGTAGCTATGAGCAGTTCTTC.